Following are 13 T cell receptor beta chains from one sample sequenced in a study of cytomegalovirus exposure and HLA in healthy donors. The PCR used 60 Vbeta and 13 Jbeta primers. Generated by immunoSEQ multiplex PCR, the TCRdb table keeps only in-frame clones and is missing some. The sample comprises around 150,000 clones, less than 80% of which are singletons, and about 6.5% rests with the top ten. Sequencing input: PBMCs. The receptors derive from a man between 35 and 55 years old in good health and CMV-seropositive.

The gene calls are TRBV2 and TRBJ1-6; perhaps TRBD1 as D (6 bases). Between the trimmed V and J ends, which lost 9 bases and 6 bases, there was a span of 12 bases. Germline CDR1 is SNHLY and CDR2 is FYNNEI. The CDR3 has 13 residues. The CDR3 region has the DNA TGTGCCAGGCGGGGGGCCTCTAATTCACCCCTCCACTTT. Translation gives CARRGASNSPLHF.

The chain carries TRBV7-9 and TRBJ1-5; D gene uncertain. The germline V gene encodes CDR1 SEHNR and CDR2 FQNEAQ (reference sequence). Trimming shortened V by 1 base and J by 5 bases, and 12 bases separated the two germline ends. The CDR3 is 15 residues long. DNA of the CDR3: TGTGCCAGCAGCTTAGGAGGGTATGGGGATCAGCCCCAGCATTTT. As protein: CASSLGGYGDQPQHF.

J is TRBJ1-5 and V is TRBV5-6; tentatively, D is TRBD1 (5 bases). V was trimmed by 1 base and J by 2 bases, leaving 19 bases between them. Per germline, CDR1 SGHDT and CDR2 YYEEEE. The CDR3 covers 18 residues. CDR3 sequence (DNA): TGTGCCAGCAGCTTGAGCCGGGACTACGGGTTTGGCAATCAGCCCCAGCATTTT. Protein sequence: CASSLSRDYGFGNQPQHF.

This clone was seen once. This CDR3 reads CASSIRTNYNNSPLHF. The CDR3 DNA reads as TGTGCCAGTAGTATCCGAACAAACTACAATAATTCACCCCTCCACTTT. This chain uses TRBV19 with TRBJ1-6; D is unclear. The V gene lost 3 bases and the J gene lost 5 bases, with 14 bases spanning the gap. The CDR3 is 16 amino acids. Germline CDR1 LNHDA, CDR2 SQIVND (reference sequence).

The chain combines TRBV11-2 with TRBJ2-1; TRBD2 is a possible D gene (5 bases). The CDR3 is 13 residues long. V was pared by 8 bases and J by 9 bases, with 17 bases between. Germline CDR1 and CDR2: SGHAT and FQNNGV. The CDR3 DNA reads TGTGCCAGCGGGCTAGCCCCGGCCGGTGAGCAGTTCTTC. Its translation is CASGLAPAGEQFF.

This clone was observed a few times. CDR3 DNA: TGTGCCAGCAGCTTAGAGTGGCGGGACCTTATTGAGCAGTTCTTC. Protein sequence: CASSLEWRDLIEQFF. The V and J genes are TRBV7-2 and TRBJ2-1; possibly TRBD2 for D (6 bases). The CDR3 runs to 15 residues. Germline V gives CDR1 SGHTA, CDR2 FQGNSA. The V and J ends lost 1 base and 9 bases respectively, with 16 bases between them.

V usage is TRBV5-1 and J usage is TRBJ1-2; 7 bases line up with TRBD1. The junction had 9 bases not matched to a gene; V was cut back by 4 bases and J by 3 bases. This CDR3 is built from 15 residues. Germline V gene data show CDR1 as SGHRS and CDR2 as YFSETQ. CDR3 sequence reads: CASSLRQGGDYGYTF. The DNA of the CDR3 is TGCGCCAGCAGCCTGCGACAGGGAGGCGACTATGGCTACACCTTC.

This rearrangement joins TRBV7-6 to TRBJ1-4, with 7 bases lining up with TRBD1. Germline V gene lookup returns CDR1 SGHVS and CDR2 FNYEAQ. The ends lost 3 bases at V and 8 bases at J; junction bases unmatched: 6. The CDR3 has 14 residues. The CDR3 is CASSFGGGREKLFF. CDR3 DNA: TGTGCCAGCAGCTTTGGAGGGGGCCGGGAAAAACTGTTTTTT.

The rearrangement links TRBV6-1 to TRBJ1-2; D might be TRBD1 (6 bases). V was cut by 1 base and J by 6 bases, with 12 bases left in between. Germline CDR1 and CDR2: MNHNS and SASEGT. The CDR3 loop spans 14 amino acids. In nucleotides, the CDR3 is TGTGCCAGCAGTGAAGTTGTCAGGGGACATGGCTACACCTTC. Amino acid sequence: CASSEVVRGHGYTF.

This rearrangement joins TRBV6-1 to TRBJ1-5, with D possibly being TRBD1 (5 bases). The CDR3 is 16 residues long. Deletions cut 1 base from V and 6 bases from J, with 16 bases between. CDR1 is MNHNS and CDR2 is SASEGT in the germline V gene. Here the CDR3 reads CASSEEKGRLGQPQHF. In DNA form, the CDR3 reads TGTGCCAGCAGTGAAGAAAAGGGGAGGTTAGGTCAGCCCCAGCATTTT.

The rearrangement links TRBV6-1 to TRBJ1-5; 10 bases line up with TRBD1. The CDR3 runs 16 residues. V lost 1 base, J lost 2 bases, and 2 bases stayed unmatched. The V gene's germline CDR1 is MNHNS and CDR2 SASEGT. The CDR3 spells CASSEGQGAGNQPQHF. CDR3 sequence (DNA): TGTGCCAGCAGTGAAGGACAGGGGGCCGGCAATCAGCCCCAGCATTTT.

CDR3 amino acids: CSVESGLAYEQYF. The CDR3 coding sequence is TGCAGCGTTGAATCGGGACTAGCATACGAGCAGTACTTC. The chain has TRBV29-1 and TRBJ2-7, with 9 bases matching TRBD2. The trim removed 2 bases at V and 4 bases at J, leaving 3 bases unmatched. The CDR3 spans 13 residues. Germline CDR1 reads SQVTM; CDR2 reads ANQGSEA.

V is TRBV6-6 and J is TRBJ1-5, with D perhaps matching TRBD1 (6 bases). The CDR3 consists of 15 residues. V lost 3 bases to trimming and J lost 4 bases, with 13 bases between them. Germline V gives CDR1 MNHNY, CDR2 SVGAGI (reference sequence). For the CDR3, the DNA is TGTGCCAGCAGTTATGGACAGATCAAAAATCAGCCCCAGCATTTT. Residues: CASSYGQIKNQPQHF.